The rows below give T cell receptor beta chains drawn from one sample of a study of T cell changes during pregnancy in multiple sclerosis. Sequencing was performed with immunoSEQ multiplex PCR; in TCRdb, only in-frame clones are kept and a portion is missing. Altogether 32,000 or so clones are present, 80% to 90% being singletons, with the ten largest covering 10% to 13%. The source material was CD8+ T cells from peripheral blood mononuclear cells, sampled in the second trimester of pregnancy. The origin of the receptors is a female donor with multiple sclerosis, enrolled in a pregnancy study. Both conserved end residues are part of each CDR3. Fields, in order: J gene, V gene, CDR3 protein.

j_gene: TRBJ2-7; v_gene: TRBV7-9; CDR3aa: CASSLGPSGIEQYF
j_gene: TRBJ1-5; v_gene: TRBV7-6; CDR3aa: CASSSTGFNQPQHF
j_gene: TRBJ1-1; v_gene: TRBV19; CDR3aa: CASSLQGWGMNTEAFF
j_gene: TRBJ2-7; v_gene: TRBV27; CDR3aa: CASTPQGLAGGRHEQYF
j_gene: TRBJ2-7; v_gene: TRBV19; CDR3aa: CASSSQGSYEQYF
j_gene: TRBJ2-7; v_gene: TRBV14; CDR3aa: CASSQAPRGRYEQYF
j_gene: TRBJ1-2; v_gene: TRBV7-9; CDR3aa: CASSGPGEDGYTF
j_gene: TRBJ2-7; v_gene: TRBV5-4; CDR3aa: CASSTTGAYEQYF
j_gene: TRBJ1-2; v_gene: TRBV9; CDR3aa: CASSAGGTGSYGYTF
j_gene: TRBJ2-7; v_gene: TRBV9; CDR3aa: CASSVRDSTPYEQYF
j_gene: TRBJ2-7; v_gene: TRBV5-1; CDR3aa: CASSLRSMAGASSYEQYF
j_gene: TRBJ1-4; v_gene: TRBV5-5; CDR3aa: CASSLRRVDEKLFF
j_gene: TRBJ2-4; v_gene: TRBV7-6; CDR3aa: CASSLEGLAGGPAKNIQYF
j_gene: TRBJ1-2; v_gene: TRBV6-1; CDR3aa: CASSANRGQGYTF
j_gene: TRBJ2-1; v_gene: TRBV4-1; CDR3aa: CASSQSVGGTRDEQFF
j_gene: TRBJ1-6; v_gene: TRBV4-1; CDR3aa: CASSPDTSSYNSPLHF
j_gene: TRBJ1-3; v_gene: TRBV12-5; CDR3aa: CASGEAGNTIYF
j_gene: TRBJ2-7; v_gene: TRBV13; CDR3aa: CASSTSGTEQYF
j_gene: TRBJ2-7; v_gene: TRBV2; CDR3aa: CASSGTSETSGEYEQYF
j_gene: TRBJ1-3; v_gene: TRBV7-9; CDR3aa: CASTGSSGNTIYF
j_gene: TRBJ2-1; v_gene: TRBV9; CDR3aa: CASSVGLRGSNNEQFF
j_gene: TRBJ1-1; v_gene: TRBV19; CDR3aa: CASSIGMRETFF
j_gene: TRBJ2-1; v_gene: TRBV19; CDR3aa: CASSGSGTSAYNEQFF
j_gene: TRBJ2-3; v_gene: TRBV6-6; CDR3aa: CASSFDGVTQYF
j_gene: TRBJ2-1; v_gene: TRBV7-3; CDR3aa: CASSLGSGRAPYNEQFF
j_gene: TRBJ2-1; v_gene: TRBV13; CDR3aa: CASSFRDNSFF
j_gene: TRBJ2-7; v_gene: TRBV27; CDR3aa: CASSPLPQGAYEQYF
j_gene: TRBJ1-5; v_gene: TRBV5-5; CDR3aa: CASSLGRASLSQPQHF
j_gene: TRBJ2-5; v_gene: TRBV13; CDR3aa: CASSGTRETQYF
j_gene: TRBJ2-5; v_gene: TRBV6-1; CDR3aa: CASSGGTSGAETQYF
j_gene: TRBJ2-1; v_gene: TRBV6-1; CDR3aa: CASSERGGASSYNEQFF
j_gene: TRBJ2-6; v_gene: TRBV5-1; CDR3aa: CASSSGRRGTAGANVLTF
j_gene: TRBJ2-7; v_gene: TRBV11-2; CDR3aa: CASSRGQGRVDEQYF
j_gene: TRBJ2-7; v_gene: TRBV10-3; CDR3aa: CAISDPTGYEQYF
j_gene: TRBJ2-1; v_gene: TRBV28; CDR3aa: CASSFPSGFSYNEQFF
j_gene: TRBJ1-2; v_gene: TRBV6-5; CDR3aa: CASSYRRNYGYTF
j_gene: TRBJ2-3; v_gene: TRBV5-4; CDR3aa: CASSSFLTDTQYF
j_gene: TRBJ1-1; v_gene: TRBV28; CDR3aa: CASGAVALNTEAFF
j_gene: TRBJ1-1; v_gene: TRBV19; CDR3aa: CASSANRGEAFF
j_gene: TRBJ2-7; v_gene: TRBV11-2; CDR3aa: CASSLTAGGPPSYEQYF
j_gene: TRBJ1-1; v_gene: TRBV28; CDR3aa: CASGWGLMNTEAFF
j_gene: TRBJ1-5; v_gene: TRBV4-1; CDR3aa: CASSPGLPGGYSNQPQHF
j_gene: TRBJ2-2; v_gene: TRBV7-6; CDR3aa: CASRDYPSNTGELFF
j_gene: TRBJ1-1; v_gene: TRBV10-3; CDR3aa: CAISEEGTVNTEAFF
j_gene: TRBJ1-1; v_gene: TRBV7-6; CDR3aa: CASSVRDRGTEAFF
j_gene: TRBJ1-1; v_gene: TRBV27; CDR3aa: CASSWYKNTEAFF
j_gene: TRBJ1-5; v_gene: TRBV6-1; CDR3aa: CASSEVDGVNQPQHF
j_gene: TRBJ1-3; v_gene: TRBV2; CDR3aa: CASSEDSTPGNTIYF
j_gene: TRBJ1-2; v_gene: TRBV7-8; CDR3aa: CASSLALDGYTF
j_gene: TRBJ2-5; v_gene: TRBV13; CDR3aa: CASSVRDSFQETQYF
j_gene: TRBJ2-5; v_gene: TRBV7-9; CDR3aa: CASTLTTSGGPKTQYF
j_gene: TRBJ1-1; v_gene: TRBV6-1; CDR3aa: CASARPGTGFAEAFF